These 24 T cell receptor beta chains were all obtained from the same sample, sequenced in a study of blood T cell repertoires in COVID-19. Using immunoSEQ multiplex PCR, the repertoire was profiled, and TCRdb retains in-frame clones only, with some absent. The sample includes around 130,000 clones, approximately 87% of them seen just once. The sample comprised peripheral blood. All receptors derive from a woman aged 45 to 65 with acute or convalescent COVID-19.

The V call is TRBV27, the J call TRBJ2-3; 9 nucleotides align to TRBD2. The germline V gene encodes CDR1 MNHEY and CDR2 SMNVEV (reference sequence). The CDR3 totals 16 residues. After removal of 2 bases from V and 2 bases from J, the junction contained 5 bases not matched to a gene. The CDR3 region has the DNA TGTGCCAGCAGTTTAGCGGGGGGGCCCCTCACAGATACGCAGTATTTT. This codes for CASSLAGGPLTDTQYF.

This CDR3 is CASSSPGRSQHF. CDR3 DNA: TGTGCCAGCAGTTCCCCCGGTCGGTCCCAGCATTTT. The chain carries TRBV27 and TRBJ1-5; D not certain. The CDR3 sequence is 12 residues long. The V and J ends lost 4 bases and 11 bases respectively, with 12 bases between them. CDR1 is MNHEY, CDR2 SMNVEV, per germline (reference sequence).

This chain joins TRBV7-9 and TRBJ2-7, with 8 bases aligning to TRBD1. Germline V gives CDR1 SEHNR, CDR2 FQNEAQ (reference sequence). Germline trimming cut 1 base from V and 2 bases from J; bases unmatched to any gene: 1. The CDR3 is made up of 14 amino acids. CDR3 DNA: TGTGCCAGCAGCTTAGGGACAGGGCCCTACGAGCAGTACTTC. Amino acids: CASSLGTGPYEQYF.

This chain links TRBV7-9 with TRBJ1-2; 9 positions agree with TRBD1. Per germline, CDR1 SEHNR and CDR2 FQNEAQ (reference sequence). This CDR3 has 15 residues. The V segment lost 5 bases and the J segment 4 bases; nucleotides outside the gene matches: 8. The CDR3 protein is CASSPWGQGAYGYTF. DNA of the CDR3: TGTGCCAGCAGCCCATGGGGACAGGGAGCCTATGGCTACACCTTC. Filled out from reference TRBV7-9 and TRBJ1-2, the complete variable domain reads DTGVSQNPRHKITKRGQNVTFRCDPISEHNRLYWYRQTLGQGPEFLTYFQNEAQLEKSRLLSDRFSAERPKGSFSTLEIQRTEQGDSAMYLCASSPWGQGAYGYTFGSGTRLTVV.

This chain uses TRBV6-6 with TRBJ1-2; 8 bases match TRBD1. This CDR3 comprises 13 residues. V lost 7 bases and J lost 4; bases outside the gene matches: 5. Germline CDR1 reads MNHNY; CDR2 reads SVGAGI (reference sequence). The CDR3 protein is CASTEDRGYGYTF. The CDR3 DNA reads TGTGCCAGCACAGAAGACAGGGGCTATGGCTACACCTTC.

This clone has more than one count but fewer than ten. The DNA for the CDR3 is TGTGCCAGCTCATCCCAAACAGGCTCCGACCAGCCCCAGCATTTT. Its translation is CASSSQTGSDQPQHF. V and J are TRBV18 and TRBJ1-5, with D maybe TRBD1 (5 bases). The CDR3 loop spans 15 amino acids. V lost 5 bases and J lost 7, with 18 bases in between. CDR1 is KGHSH, CDR2 LQKENI, per germline. Filled out from reference TRBV18 and TRBJ1-5, the complete variable domain reads NAGVMQNPRHLVRRRGQEARLRCSPMKGHSHVYWYRQLPEEGLKFMVYLQKENIIDESGMPKERFSAEFPKEGPSILRIQQVVRGDSAAYFCASSSQTGSDQPQHFGDGTRLSIL.

The chain has TRBV20-1 and TRBJ2-4, with D perhaps TRBD2 (5 bases). Germline values: CDR1 DFQATT, CDR2 SNEGSKA (reference sequence). Trimming removed 3 bases from V and 4 bases from J, with 16 bases in between. The CDR3 runs to 15 residues. CDR3 sequence: CSASLGVPPKNIQYF. The CDR3 nucleotides read TGCAGTGCTAGTTTGGGAGTCCCCCCGAAAAACATTCAGTACTTC.

The V gene is TRBV5-1, the J gene TRBJ1-1, with TRBD1 matching over 9 bases. Germline V gives CDR1 SGHRS, CDR2 YFSETQ. The CDR3 length is 14 residues. Losses at the gene ends were 4 bases for V and 6 bases for J; bases not matched to a gene: 7. The CDR3 protein is CASSPRDRAPEAFF. In nucleotides, the CDR3 is TGCGCCAGCAGCCCCCGGGACAGGGCCCCTGAAGCTTTCTTT.

The rearrangement links TRBV5-4 to TRBJ2-7; 9 bases map to TRBD2. CDR1 is SGHNT, CDR2 YYREEE, per germline (reference sequence). V trimming: 0 bases; J trimming: 6 bases; junction bases outside the gene matches: 4. This CDR3 is 14 amino acids long. The CDR3 bases are TGTGCCAGCAGCTTGGGACTAGCGGCCCTCGAGCAGTACTTC. It yields the protein CASSLGLAALEQYF.

J is TRBJ2-1 and V is TRBV6-5; possible D gene TRBD2, 8 bases. The germline CDR1 and CDR2 sequences are MNHEY and SVGAGI. The V and J ends lost 11 bases and 14 bases respectively, with 28 bases between them. The CDR3 loop spans 14 amino acids. CDR3 amino acids: CASFSGTGYQGEFF. For the CDR3, the DNA is TGTGCCTCCTTTAGCGGGACGGGTTATCAGGGGGAGTTCTTC.

This sequence joins TRBV14 and TRBJ1-4; the D gene is possibly TRBD1 (5 bases). Trimming stripped 0 bases from V and 7 bases from J, with 12 bases between. Germline V gene lookup returns CDR1 SGHDN and CDR2 FVKESK. CDR3 length: 15 residues. The CDR3 protein is CASSQDVRESEKLFF. CDR3 in DNA: TGTGCCAGCAGCCAAGATGTCAGGGAAAGTGAAAAACTGTTTTTT.

This clone was found once. This chain joins TRBV30 and TRBJ1-5; 7 positions match TRBD1. This CDR3 has 18 residues. Germline V gene sequence: CDR1 GTSNPN, CDR2 SVGIG (reference sequence). V dropped 0 bases and J dropped 2; count of bases not matched to a gene: 13. The DNA of the CDR3 is TGTGCCTGGAGTGTACGAGACAGGGATGTGGTTCGCAATCAGCCCCAGCATTTT. Translated: CAWSVRDRDVVRNQPQHF.

The V call is TRBV14, the J call TRBJ2-3, with D possibly matching TRBD2 (5 bases). The CDR3 extends over 17 amino acids. V was pared by 2 bases and J by 6 bases, with 21 bases between. Germline V lookup: CDR1 SGHDN, CDR2 FVKESK. CDR3 amino acids: CASSQILFGAEGDTQYF. The DNA of the CDR3 is TGTGCCAGCAGCCAAATCCTCTTTGGTGCCGAGGGCGATACGCAGTATTTT.

In this sample, this clone turned up a few times. This rearrangement joins TRBV19 to TRBJ2-1, with D unresolved. This CDR3 contains 15 residues. Trimming stripped 5 bases from V and 0 bases from J, with 11 bases between. Germline-derived CDR1 and CDR2 are LNHDA and SQIVND (reference sequence). The CDR3 nucleotides read TGTGCCAGTAGTTCACACAGAGCCTCCTACAATGAGCAGTTCTTC. Its protein product is CASSSHRASYNEQFF.

In DNA, the CDR3 is TGCGCCAGCAGCTTGGGCGACAGCTCTGGGGCCAACGTCCTGACTTTC. Residues: CASSLGDSSGANVLTF. This sequence joins TRBV5-1 and TRBJ2-6, with a weak D call TRBD1 (5 bases). The CDR3 has 16 residues. The germline V gene has CDR1 SGHRS and CDR2 YFSETQ. V dropped 0 bases and J dropped 0 bases, with 7 bases sitting between them.

The chain employs TRBV19 and TRBJ2-1; 9 bases are a match to TRBD2. J was trimmed by 3 bases and V by 5 bases; bases with no gene match: 2. The CDR3 has 14 amino acids. Germline V gene data show CDR1 as LNHDA and CDR2 as SQIVND (reference sequence). CDR3 residues: CASSLSGSYNEQFF. CDR3 DNA: TGTGCCAGTAGTCTTAGCGGGAGCTACAATGAGCAGTTCTTC. Full variable domain (missing parts from reference TRBV19 and TRBJ2-1): DGGITQSPKYLFRKEGQNVTLSCEQNLNHDAMYWYRQDPGQGLRLIYYSQIVNDFQKGDIAEGYSVSREKKESFPLTVTSAQKNPTAFYLCASSLSGSYNEQFFGPGTRLTVL.

This clone has only one observation. The chain links TRBV29-1 to TRBJ1-2; D gene ambiguous. The CDR3 is 13 residues long. Germline V gives CDR1 SQVTM, CDR2 ANQGSEA. V was clipped by 6 bases and J by 8 bases, with 19 bases between them. CDR3 bases: TGCAGCGTGGCCCCGGGGAGGGTAGGAGGCTACACCTTC. It translates to CSVAPGRVGGYTF.

The V call is TRBV5-1, the J call TRBJ2-2; 12 bases agree with TRBD2. Germline assignment: CDR1 SGHRS and CDR2 YFSETQ. The V segment lost 7 bases and the J segment 3 bases; nucleotides outside the gene matches: 7. This CDR3 is 16 amino acids long. CDR3: CASRTLAGGDTGELFF. In nucleotides, the CDR3 is TGCGCCAGCCGAACCCTAGCGGGGGGGGACACCGGGGAGCTGTTTTTT.

This rearrangement joins TRBV30 to TRBJ1-3; D gene unclear. CDR1 is GTSNPN, CDR2 SVGIG, per germline (reference sequence). The CDR3 is 14 amino acids. Trimming left V 1 base short and J 0 bases short, with 7 bases between. CDR3 bases: TGTGCCTGGAGTGCGACTGGCTCTGGAAACACCATATATTTT. It specifies CAWSATGSGNTIYF.

This chain uses TRBV19 with TRBJ1-6; TRBD1 might be the D (6 bases). V dropped 5 bases and J dropped 8 bases, with 10 bases sitting between them. The CDR3 is made up of 13 amino acids. The germline V gene has CDR1 LNHDA and CDR2 SQIVND (reference sequence). The CDR3 sequence is CASSPRQDSPLHF. The CDR3 DNA reads as TGTGCCAGTAGTCCAAGACAGGATTCACCCCTCCACTTT.

This chain uses TRBV16 with TRBJ2-6, with 8 bases aligning to TRBD1. J lost 3 bases, V lost 4 bases, and 5 bases had no gene match. Germline lookup yields CDR1 KGHSY and CDR2 FQNENV. CDR3 length: 16 residues. The CDR3 sequence: CASSRTGYGGANVLTF. DNA of the CDR3: TGTGCCAGCAGCCGGACAGGGTACGGTGGGGCCAACGTCCTGACTTTC. Using reference TRBV16 and TRBJ2-6 for the parts outside the CDR3, the full variable domain is GEEVAQTPKHLVRGEGQKAKLYCAPIKGHSYVFWYQQVLKNEFKFLISFQNENVFDETGMPKERFSAKCLPNSPCSLEIQATKLEDSAVYFCASSRTGYGGANVLTFGAGSRLTVL.

This sequence joins TRBV5-4 and TRBJ1-1; possible D gene TRBD1, 6 bases. The CDR3 spans 13 residues. Germline values: CDR1 SGHNT, CDR2 YYREEE (reference sequence). Between the trimmed V and J ends, which lost 2 bases and 6 bases, there was a span of 11 bases. CDR3 sequence: CASSLEGVPEAFF. CDR3 DNA: TGTGCCAGCAGCTTAGAGGGGGTCCCTGAAGCTTTCTTT.

The chain joins TRBV7-2 to TRBJ1-5; the D gene is possibly TRBD1 (5 bases). V was cut by 5 bases and J by 3 bases, with 11 bases left in between. This CDR3 region has 14 residues. Per germline, CDR1 SGHTA and CDR2 FQGNSA. CDR3 amino acids: CASSGGGTNQPQHF. The CDR3 DNA follows: TGTGCCAGCAGCGGCGGGGGGACCAATCAGCCCCAGCATTTT.

The rearrangement uses TRBV30 and TRBJ1-5, with D hard to call. The germline V gene encodes CDR1 GTSNPN and CDR2 SVGIG (reference sequence). The CDR3 is 16 residues long. V lost 7 bases and J lost 7, with 26 bases in between. The CDR3 region has the DNA TGTGCCTCAACCGCGGGGTCGGCAAGTAGAGGGCAGCCCCAGCATTTT. Translation: CASTAGSASRGQPQHF.